The T cell receptor beta chain described here comes from a study of shared clonotypes between healthy human individuals. With 0 bases removed from V and 7 bases from J, the gap between germline ends came to 11 bases. Germline V gives CDR1 SGHRS, CDR2 YFSETQ. This CDR3 region has 14 residues. In the original workflow: Filtering differed for immunoSEQ, which gave only junction sequences without quality scores. The data were produced by immunoSEQ multiplex PCR, yet TCRdb's version contains in-frame clones alone and is incomplete. V, J and clone size derive from that table, while D and trimming were established from the DNA sequence. The profile shows hundreds of thousands of clones, around 74% of them singletons.

The receptor's source is a young woman in good health. Source material: memory CD4+ T cells sorted from blood. As to subset: CD45RA-negative fraction. The chain has TRBV5-1 and TRBJ2-4; D perhaps matches TRBD2 (5 bases). CDR3 region: CASSLGEPENIQYF. CDR3 DNA: TGCGCCAGCAGCTTGGGGGAGCCGGAGAACATTCAGTACTTC.